The rows below give T cell receptor beta chains drawn from one sample of a study of siplizumab effects on memory and regulatory T cells. Sequenced by immunoSEQ multiplex PCR; TCRdb stores in-frame clones only, minus some. This repertoire shows 10,000 to 15,000 clones, around 43% found once; its top ten account for 35% to 40%. For these TCRs, the target antigens are not known. Sequenced sample: CFSE-low (dividing) CD8+ T cells sorted from an allogeneic mixed lymphocyte reaction. These receptors all come from a human donor in good health; the cells came from an allogeneic mixed lymphocyte reaction. Some clones in this sample may be carry-over from other donors' samples. Both conserved end residues are part of each CDR3. Each record gives: CDR3 length, clone size, V gene, D gene, J gene, CDR3 DNA, CDR3 protein. A D gene is named only where the DNA matches it firmly. Part of the rows lack a size; the others show once, few, many or a class for expanded clones.

len: 14
abundance: -
v_gene: TRBV4-1
d_gene: TRBD2
j_gene: TRBJ2-1
CDR3nt: TGCGCCAGCAGCCAAGGGGGAGGGCTAAATGAGCAGTTCTTC
CDR3aa: CASSQGGGLNEQFF

len: 16
abundance: -
v_gene: TRBV15
d_gene: TRBD2
j_gene: TRBJ2-7
CDR3nt: TGTGCCACCGGAGGTACATGGCGGGGGGCATCCTACGAGCAGTACTTC
CDR3aa: CATGGTWRGASYEQYF

len: 12
abundance: -
v_gene: TRBV6-5
d_gene: -
j_gene: TRBJ1-2
CDR3nt: TGTGCCAGCAGCTTCGAAGGGTCTGGCTACACCTTC
CDR3aa: CASSFEGSGYTF

len: 17
abundance: -
v_gene: TRBV7-8
d_gene: -
j_gene: TRBJ1-5
CDR3nt: TGTGCCAGCAGCTTAGTCGGGACACTTTATAGCAATCAGCCCCAGCATTTT
CDR3aa: CASSLVGTLYSNQPQHF

len: 15
abundance: -
v_gene: TRBV2
d_gene: -
j_gene: TRBJ2-7
CDR3nt: TGTGCCAGCAGTGAAGGGGAAGTCCCGCCCTACGAGCAGTACTTC
CDR3aa: CASSEGEVPPYEQYF

len: 14
abundance: -
v_gene: TRBV4-1
d_gene: -
j_gene: TRBJ2-7
CDR3nt: TGCGCCAGCAGCCAAGGCGGGACTTACTACGAGCAGTACTTC
CDR3aa: CASSQGGTYYEQYF

len: 14
abundance: -
v_gene: TRBV7-6
d_gene: -
j_gene: TRBJ2-7
CDR3nt: TGTGCCAGCAGCCCACTATTTGACAGTTACGAGCAGTACTTC
CDR3aa: CASSPLFDSYEQYF

len: 16
abundance: medium-sized
v_gene: TRBV25-1
d_gene: -
j_gene: TRBJ2-7
CDR3nt: TGTGCCAGCAGTCGATCCGCTGAGACAATAGCCTACGAGCAGTACTTC
CDR3aa: CASSRSAETIAYEQYF

len: 14
abundance: few
v_gene: TRBV7-8
d_gene: -
j_gene: TRBJ1-6
CDR3nt: TGTGCCAGCAGCTTAGGGGGAAATAATTCACCCCTCCACTTT
CDR3aa: CASSLGGNNSPLHF

len: 15
abundance: -
v_gene: TRBV4-1
d_gene: -
j_gene: TRBJ1-2
CDR3nt: TGCGCCAGCAGCCAAGTCACGGGACATAACTATGGCTACACCTTC
CDR3aa: CASSQVTGHNYGYTF

len: 18
abundance: -
v_gene: TRBV23-1
d_gene: -
j_gene: TRBJ2-6
CDR3nt: TGCGCCAGCAGTCGTGAAAATACGCAACAAAGTCGGGCCAACGTCCTGACTTTC
CDR3aa: CASSRENTQQSRANVLTF

len: 14
abundance: -
v_gene: TRBV2
d_gene: TRBD1
j_gene: TRBJ1-1
CDR3nt: TGTGCCAGCAGTGATCGGGACAGGGAAGGTGAAGCTTTCTTT
CDR3aa: CASSDRDREGEAFF

len: 18
abundance: few
v_gene: TRBV5-8
d_gene: -
j_gene: TRBJ2-6
CDR3nt: TGTGCCAGCAGCCCCCCCCAGTGGGCCGCCTCTGGGGCCAACGTCCTGACTTTC
CDR3aa: CASSPPQWAASGANVLTF

len: 14
abundance: few
v_gene: TRBV14
d_gene: -
j_gene: TRBJ2-7
CDR3nt: TGTGCCAGCAGCCCAGGGACTGGACCCTACGAGCAGTACTTC
CDR3aa: CASSPGTGPYEQYF

len: 16
abundance: -
v_gene: TRBV7-6
d_gene: -
j_gene: TRBJ2-7
CDR3nt: -
CDR3aa: CASSFGEGQFLYEQYF

len: 18
abundance: -
v_gene: TRBV27
d_gene: -
j_gene: TRBJ1-5
CDR3nt: TGTGCCAGCAGCCCGCTAACGTCGGGACAAAGAATCAATCAGCCCCAGCATTTT
CDR3aa: CASSPLTSGQRINQPQHF

len: 14
abundance: -
v_gene: TRBV4-1
d_gene: -
j_gene: TRBJ2-7
CDR3nt: TGCGCCAGCAGCCAATGGAACAGGCCCTACGAGCAGTACTTC
CDR3aa: CASSQWNRPYEQYF

len: 14
abundance: -
v_gene: TRBV7-8
d_gene: -
j_gene: TRBJ2-7
CDR3nt: TGTGCCAGCAGCTTAGGAGGGAGGACCTACGAGCAGTACTTC
CDR3aa: CASSLGGRTYEQYF

len: 16
abundance: -
v_gene: TRBV19
d_gene: TRBD1
j_gene: TRBJ2-1
CDR3nt: TGTGCCAGTAGTCCTCGTCCCGGGACAGTTGACAATGAGCAGTTCTTC
CDR3aa: CASSPRPGTVDNEQFF

len: 21
abundance: -
v_gene: TRBV21-1
d_gene: -
j_gene: TRBJ2-6
CDR3nt: TGTGCCAGCAGCAAAGTCTCGGGACAGGTCCCTTTCCGCTCTGGGGCCAACGTCCTGACTTTC
CDR3aa: CASSKVSGQVPFRSGANVLTF

len: 17
abundance: -
v_gene: TRBV21-1
d_gene: -
j_gene: TRBJ2-1
CDR3nt: TGTGCCAGCAGCATCCCCCGTGGACAGAGATTTTACAATGAGCAGTTCTTC
CDR3aa: CASSIPRGQRFYNEQFF

len: 17
abundance: -
v_gene: TRBV18
d_gene: -
j_gene: TRBJ2-7
CDR3nt: TGTGCCAGCTCACCGTTCCCTGATCCAGCGGAGGATTACGAGCAGTACTTC
CDR3aa: CASSPFPDPAEDYEQYF

len: 14
abundance: many
v_gene: TRBV2
d_gene: -
j_gene: TRBJ2-7
CDR3nt: TGTGCCAGCAGCGACAATAACGTCGGCTACGAGCAGTACTTC
CDR3aa: CASSDNNVGYEQYF

len: 16
abundance: -
v_gene: TRBV7-9
d_gene: TRBD2
j_gene: TRBJ2-3
CDR3nt: TGTGCCAGCAGCATCTCTAGCGGGAGAATGTCAGATACGCAGTATTTT
CDR3aa: CASSISSGRMSDTQYF

len: 16
abundance: -
v_gene: TRBV5-4
d_gene: -
j_gene: TRBJ2-7
CDR3nt: TGTGCCAGCAGCTTGGATGGCGGGCTCCTGGGCTACGAGCAGTACTTC
CDR3aa: CASSLDGGLLGYEQYF

len: 15
abundance: medium-sized
v_gene: TRBV27
d_gene: -
j_gene: TRBJ2-2
CDR3nt: TGTGCCAGCAGTTTTCTGAGAGTAAACACCGGGGAGCTGTTTTTT
CDR3aa: CASSFLRVNTGELFF

len: 15
abundance: -
v_gene: TRBV4-2
d_gene: -
j_gene: TRBJ2-7
CDR3nt: TGTGCCAGCAGCCAAGTGGACGGATCATCCTACGAGCAGTACTTC
CDR3aa: CASSQVDGSSYEQYF

len: 16
abundance: -
v_gene: TRBV2
d_gene: -
j_gene: TRBJ1-6
CDR3nt: TGTGCCAGCAGTGCCACCTTCACAGGACAGAATTCACCCCTCCACTTT
CDR3aa: CASSATFTGQNSPLHF

len: 16
abundance: few
v_gene: TRBV15
d_gene: -
j_gene: TRBJ1-4
CDR3nt: TGTGCCACCAGCAGAGTAAGGGGGACGATTGAGGAAAAACTGTTTTTT
CDR3aa: CATSRVRGTIEEKLFF

len: 14
abundance: once
v_gene: TRBV6-5
d_gene: -
j_gene: TRBJ2-7
CDR3nt: TGTGCCAGCAGTTACCTTCCGAGCTCCTACGAGCAGTACTTC
CDR3aa: CASSYLPSSYEQYF

len: 15
abundance: -
v_gene: TRBV5-4
d_gene: -
j_gene: TRBJ1-1
CDR3nt: TGTGCCAGCAGCTTGGGGGGCCAGGCGGACACTGAAGCTTTCTTT
CDR3aa: CASSLGGQADTEAFF

len: 14
abundance: few
v_gene: TRBV27
d_gene: TRBD2
j_gene: TRBJ2-1
CDR3nt: TGTGCCAGCATGACTAGCGGGAGCACGGGTGAGCAGTTCTTC
CDR3aa: CASMTSGSTGEQFF

len: 18
abundance: -
v_gene: TRBV5-1
d_gene: TRBD1
j_gene: TRBJ1-5
CDR3nt: TGCGCCAGCAGCTTGGATCCCACTCAGGGACAGTCCGATCAGCCCCAGCATTTT
CDR3aa: CASSLDPTQGQSDQPQHF

len: 18
abundance: -
v_gene: TRBV29-1
d_gene: -
j_gene: TRBJ2-1
CDR3nt: TGCAGCGTTGAGGACCTATCGGGCGCTTCACGCCTATACAATGAGCAGTTCTTC
CDR3aa: CSVEDLSGASRLYNEQFF

len: 17
abundance: -
v_gene: TRBV7-3
d_gene: -
j_gene: TRBJ1-2
CDR3nt: TGTGCCAGCAGTCTTGGAGGGCCAGGGTGGGGAGACTATGGCTACACCTTC
CDR3aa: CASSLGGPGWGDYGYTF

len: 18
abundance: -
v_gene: TRBV30
d_gene: TRBD2
j_gene: TRBJ2-7
CDR3nt: TGTGCCTGGAGTGTACCAGGACTAGCGGGAGGGTGGAGCTACGAGCAGTACTTC
CDR3aa: CAWSVPGLAGGWSYEQYF

len: 14
abundance: -
v_gene: TRBV7-9
d_gene: -
j_gene: TRBJ2-7
CDR3nt: TGTGCCAGCGTACTGGACAGTCCCTCCTACGAGCAGTACTTC
CDR3aa: CASVLDSPSYEQYF

len: 14
abundance: -
v_gene: TRBV27
d_gene: -
j_gene: TRBJ1-4
CDR3nt: TGTGCCAGCAGTCCAGGGTGGTCTAGTGAAAAACTGTTTTTT
CDR3aa: CASSPGWSSEKLFF

len: 12
abundance: medium-sized
v_gene: TRBV7-8
d_gene: -
j_gene: TRBJ1-4
CDR3nt: TGTGCCAGTGAGGGAACGGCTGAAAAACTGTTTTTT
CDR3aa: CASEGTAEKLFF

len: 16
abundance: -
v_gene: TRBV18
d_gene: TRBD1
j_gene: TRBJ1-1
CDR3nt: TGTGCCAGCTCACCACGGACAGGGGGCAGGGACACTGAAGCTTTCTTT
CDR3aa: CASSPRTGGRDTEAFF

len: 14
abundance: -
v_gene: TRBV6-6
d_gene: -
j_gene: TRBJ1-2
CDR3nt: TGTGCCAGCAGTTACTCGAGGGGGACGTTTGGCTACACCTTC
CDR3aa: CASSYSRGTFGYTF

len: 15
abundance: -
v_gene: TRBV4-1
d_gene: -
j_gene: TRBJ1-1
CDR3nt: TGCGCCAGCAGCCAAGGCCAGGGGCACGCCACGGGGGCTTTCTTT
CDR3aa: CASSQGQGHATGAFF

len: 13
abundance: medium-sized
v_gene: TRBV6-5
d_gene: -
j_gene: TRBJ1-2
CDR3nt: TGTGCCAGCAGTCCAGACCAATTTTATGGCTACACCTTC
CDR3aa: CASSPDQFYGYTF

len: 15
abundance: -
v_gene: TRBV2
d_gene: -
j_gene: TRBJ2-4
CDR3nt: TGTGCCAGCAGTGAAGGGGCAGGGGCGGAAAACATTCAGTACTTC
CDR3aa: CASSEGAGAENIQYF

len: 18
abundance: few
v_gene: TRBV27
d_gene: -
j_gene: TRBJ1-5
CDR3nt: TGTGCCAGCAGTTTCTCCCCCTCGGGCCTAGATATTAATCAGCCCCAGCATTTT
CDR3aa: CASSFSPSGLDINQPQHF

len: 13
abundance: few
v_gene: TRBV7-3
d_gene: -
j_gene: TRBJ2-2
CDR3nt: TGTGCCAGCAGCTTTGGACTTTCCGGGGAGCTGTTTTTT
CDR3aa: CASSFGLSGELFF

len: 15
abundance: few
v_gene: TRBV6-1
d_gene: -
j_gene: TRBJ2-1
CDR3nt: TGTGCCAGCAGTGAACTAAGGGATACCTACAATGAGCAGTTCTTC
CDR3aa: CASSELRDTYNEQFF

len: 15
abundance: once
v_gene: TRBV9
d_gene: TRBD2
j_gene: TRBJ2-3
CDR3nt: TGTGCCAGCTGTACTAGCGGGAGGTTCACAGATACGCAGTATTTT
CDR3aa: CASCTSGRFTDTQYF

len: 13
abundance: once
v_gene: TRBV6-5
d_gene: -
j_gene: TRBJ1-1
CDR3nt: TGTGCCAGCAGTACCCCTTATGACACTGAAGCTTTCTTT
CDR3aa: CASSTPYDTEAFF

len: 13
abundance: few
v_gene: TRBV5-1
d_gene: -
j_gene: TRBJ2-1
CDR3nt: TGCGCCAGCAGCTTGGACAGATACAATGAGCAGTTCTTC
CDR3aa: CASSLDRYNEQFF

len: 14
abundance: -
v_gene: TRBV5-6
d_gene: TRBD2
j_gene: TRBJ2-7
CDR3nt: TGTGCCAGCAGCGGCTGGACTAGCGGTTACGAGCAGTACTTC
CDR3aa: CASSGWTSGYEQYF

len: 16
abundance: -
v_gene: TRBV7-6
d_gene: TRBD2
j_gene: TRBJ2-3
CDR3nt: TGTGCCAGCAGCTCGGGACTAGCGGGGGGTACAGATACGCAGTATTTT
CDR3aa: CASSSGLAGGTDTQYF

len: 14
abundance: -
v_gene: TRBV6-6
d_gene: TRBD2
j_gene: TRBJ2-1
CDR3nt: TGTGCCAGCAGCCCCGTGACTAGCGTGAATGAGCAGTTCTTC
CDR3aa: CASSPVTSVNEQFF

len: 13
abundance: -
v_gene: TRBV27
d_gene: -
j_gene: TRBJ2-7
CDR3nt: TGTGCCAGCAGTTTTCACGGTTCCTACGAGCAGTACTTC
CDR3aa: CASSFHGSYEQYF